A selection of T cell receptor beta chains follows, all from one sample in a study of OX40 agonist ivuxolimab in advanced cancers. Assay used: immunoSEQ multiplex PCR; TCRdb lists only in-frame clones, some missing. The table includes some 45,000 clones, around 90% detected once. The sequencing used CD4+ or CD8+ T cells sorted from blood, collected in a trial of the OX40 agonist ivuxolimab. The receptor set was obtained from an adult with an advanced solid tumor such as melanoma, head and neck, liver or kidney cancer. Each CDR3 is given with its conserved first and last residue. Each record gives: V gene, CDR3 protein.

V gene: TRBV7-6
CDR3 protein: CASSQDRGVTYEQYF

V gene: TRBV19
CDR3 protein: CASSTQFEGLANYGYTF

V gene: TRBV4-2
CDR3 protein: CASSQVQANTEAFF

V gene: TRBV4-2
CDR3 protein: CASSQEAAERAAFF

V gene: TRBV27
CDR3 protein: CASSLLAGHEQFF

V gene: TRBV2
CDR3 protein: CASSFGQGSYNEQFF

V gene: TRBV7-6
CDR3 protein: CASSPSVGRVESEAFF

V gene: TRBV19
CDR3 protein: CASSMARSHTEAFF

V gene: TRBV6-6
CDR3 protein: CASSYSRGANEQFF

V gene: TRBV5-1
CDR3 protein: CASSFPSGTEAFF

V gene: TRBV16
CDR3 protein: CASSQSAVNTEAFF

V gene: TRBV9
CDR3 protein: CASSVDEGEQYF

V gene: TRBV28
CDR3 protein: CASRALLFSTDTQYF

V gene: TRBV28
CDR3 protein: CASSLQGLLLHGYTF

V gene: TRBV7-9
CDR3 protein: CASSLLSSPEELFF

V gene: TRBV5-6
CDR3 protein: CASSLEDSLLANYGYTF

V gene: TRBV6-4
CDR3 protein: CASSDRLAGSYNEQFF

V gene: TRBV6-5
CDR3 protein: CASNIGHSSDYEQYF

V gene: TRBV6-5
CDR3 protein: CASNIRSNTGELFF

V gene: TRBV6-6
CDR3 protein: CASSLSGYSYNEQFF

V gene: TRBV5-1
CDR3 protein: CASSLAGSGVDNEQFF

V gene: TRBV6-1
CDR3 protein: CASSEIGEQFF

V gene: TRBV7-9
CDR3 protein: CASSLVVGGSYNEQFF

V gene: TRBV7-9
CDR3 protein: CASSSGTSGGIRTDTQYF

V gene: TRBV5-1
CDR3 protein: CASSLTGIPTDTQYF

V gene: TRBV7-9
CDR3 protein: CASSFVSGGTDTQYF

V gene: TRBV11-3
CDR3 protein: CASSPGQGSTEAFF

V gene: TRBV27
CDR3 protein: CASSLRGNTGELFF

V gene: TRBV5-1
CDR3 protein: CASSIGGRGHTDTQYF

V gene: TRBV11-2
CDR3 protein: CASSSPANYEQYF